These 25 T cell receptor beta chains were sequenced from one sample in a study of blood T cell repertoires in COVID-19 (TCRdb year 2020). Library method: the immunoSEQ multiplex PCR assay. This immuneACCESS table, as held by TCRdb, lists in-frame sequences with V and J called but not all clones. Of the missing ones, under half trace to an unresolved V gene in checked studies; the others have no known cause. This sample comprises under 500,000 clones, 85% to 90% of them detected only once. The ten largest clonotypes hold 4% to 4.5% of the sample. The sample consisted of peripheral blood. Receptor source: a young woman with acute or convalescent COVID-19.

This clone has just one count. J is TRBJ1-1 and V is TRBV29-1; no clear D gene. The V gene's germline CDR1 is SQVTM and CDR2 ANQGSEA. The CDR3 extends over 14 amino acids. Trimming removed 2 bases from V and 3 bases from J, with 13 bases in between. The CDR3 is CSVEWWGGDTEAFF. CDR3 in DNA: TGCAGCGTTGAATGGTGGGGAGGCGACACTGAAGCTTTCTTT.

This sequence joins TRBV7-2 and TRBJ1-1, with D uncertain. This CDR3 spans 17 amino acids. V dropped 1 base and J dropped 0 bases, with 15 bases sitting between them. The germline V gene encodes CDR1 SGHTA and CDR2 FQGNSA. The CDR3 region has the DNA TGTGCCAGCAGCTTAGTCAACCCCGGAGTCATGAACACTGAAGCTTTCTTT. As protein: CASSLVNPGVMNTEAFF.

The CDR3 DNA is TGTGCCAGCAGTTACGATGGGACAGTAGGAGAAAAACTGTTTTTT. This codes for CASSYDGTVGEKLFF. The chain has TRBV6-6 and TRBJ1-4; 7 bases match TRBD1. Germline values: CDR1 MNHNY, CDR2 SVGAGI (reference sequence). The V segment lost 2 bases and the J segment 8 bases; nucleotides outside the gene matches: 8. This CDR3 has 15 residues.

This chain links TRBV19 with TRBJ1-1, with D tentatively TRBD1 (5 bases). CDR1 is LNHDA and CDR2 is SQIVND in the germline V gene (reference sequence). Trimming removed 10 bases from V and 1 base from J, with 13 bases in between. The CDR3 is 13 residues long. The DNA of the CDR3 is TGTGCCACCGGGGGGTACGAGAACACTGAAGCTTTCTTT. Translated: CATGGYENTEAFF.

This chain links TRBV28 with TRBJ1-1; D might be TRBD1 (6 bases). Per the germline V gene, CDR1 is MDHEN and CDR2 is SYDVKM. This CDR3 region has 14 residues. Trimming left V 6 bases short and J 0 bases short, with 11 bases between. CDR3 sequence: CASRTGQLNTEAFF. CDR3 DNA: TGTGCCAGCAGGACCGGACAGTTGAACACTGAAGCTTTCTTT. The whole variable domain, remainder taken from reference TRBV28 and TRBJ1-1, is DVKVTQSSRYLVKRTGEKVFLECVQDMDHENMFWYRQDPGLGLRLIYFSYDVKMKEKGDIPEGYSVSREKKERFSLILESASTNQTSMYLCASRTGQLNTEAFFGQGTRLTVV.

This chain connects TRBV30 to TRBJ1-6; D is undetermined. Germline V gives CDR1 GTSNPN, CDR2 SVGIG (reference sequence). This CDR3 contains 14 residues. Trimming took off 2 bases at V and 13 bases at J, with 18 bases between the two ends. CDR3 sequence: CAWSNGVPDVPLHF. In DNA, the CDR3 is TGTGCCTGGAGTAACGGGGTCCCGGACGTGCCCCTCCACTTT.

This clone was counted a single time. Other nucleotide sequences from this sample produce the same CDR3. The chain uses TRBV9 and TRBJ2-3; 8 bases align to TRBD2. Per the germline V gene, CDR1 is SGDLS and CDR2 is YYNGEE. This CDR3 has 14 residues. V lost 0 bases, J lost 6 bases, and 3 bases stayed unmatched. CDR3 protein: CASSVAGGADTQYF. The CDR3 DNA is TGTGCCAGCAGCGTAGCGGGGGGGGCTGATACGCAGTATTTT.

V gene TRBV7-9 combines with J gene TRBJ1-2; TRBD1 is a possible D gene (6 bases). V gave up 4 bases and J gave up 7 bases, with 22 bases separating them. CDR1 is SEHNR and CDR2 is FQNEAQ in the germline V gene (reference sequence). CDR3 length equals 16 residues. The CDR3 is CASSSISGQYWVGYTF. For the CDR3, the DNA is TGTGCCAGCAGCTCGATTTCCGGACAGTATTGGGTTGGCTACACCTTC. Combining the CDR3 with reference TRBV7-9 and TRBJ1-2 gives the whole variable domain DTGVSQNPRHKITKRGQNVTFRCDPISEHNRLYWYRQTLGQGPEFLTYFQNEAQLEKSRLLSDRFSAERPKGSFSTLEIQRTEQGDSAMYLCASSSISGQYWVGYTFGSGTRLTVV.

The sample holds one count of this clone. This chain joins TRBV4-1 and TRBJ1-1; D ambiguous. The germline V and J ends were trimmed by 5 bases and 0 bases, with 10 bases remaining between them. Germline V gene data show CDR1 as MGHRA and CDR2 as YSYEKL. This CDR3 is 14 amino acids long. The CDR3 coding sequence is TGCGCCAGCAGCGTCGTGGCCTTGAACACTGAAGCTTTCTTT. It codes for CASSVVALNTEAFF.

About this clone: Other DNA sequences in this specimen translate into the identical CDR3. J is TRBJ2-1 and V is TRBV14; maybe TRBD1 (5 bases). V lost 5 bases to trimming and J lost 4 bases, with 6 bases between them. The CDR3 consists of 12 residues. CDR1 is SGHDN and CDR2 is FVKESK in the germline V gene. The CDR3 DNA reads as TGTGCCAGCAGCACAGGATACAATGAGCAGTTCTTC. As protein: CASSTGYNEQFF.

This clone has only one observation. The CDR3 loop reads CASSLRAGGRTGELFF. The CDR3 nucleotides are TGTGCCAGCAGTTTACGGGCAGGGGGAAGAACCGGGGAGCTGTTTTTT. The J gene is TRBJ2-2, the V gene TRBV28; 7 positions match TRBD1. The germline V gene encodes CDR1 MDHEN and CDR2 SYDVKM. This CDR3 spans 16 amino acids. V was clipped by 2 bases and J by 5 bases; unmatched bases: 8.

The CDR3 loop is CASRTTLAGTEAFF. CDR3 nucleotide sequence: TGTGCCAGCAGAACGACGCTTGCGGGGACTGAAGCTTTCTTT. The V and J genes are TRBV28 and TRBJ1-1; D gene ambiguous. Trimming took 6 bases from V and 5 from J, leaving 16 bases between them. Germline CDR1 and CDR2: MDHEN and SYDVKM. There are 14 residues in the CDR3.

The chain uses TRBV9 and TRBJ1-3, with D possibly TRBD1 on 6 matching bases. Trimming took 4 bases from V and 4 from J, leaving 12 bases between them. The length of the CDR3 is 14 residues. Per the germline V gene, CDR1 is SGDLS and CDR2 is YYNGEE. Written as DNA, the CDR3 is TGTGCCAGCAGCCTTATAGACAGGGGAAACACCATATATTTT. As protein: CASSLIDRGNTIYF.

The chain has TRBV3-1 (or the pseudogene TRBV3-2) and TRBJ1-2; no reliable D call. The germline V gene encodes CDR1 LGHDT and CDR2 YNNKEL (reference sequence). V was cut by 2 bases and J by 8 bases, with 15 bases left in between. This CDR3 is 14 amino acids long. The CDR3 protein is CASSQNPSPGGYTF. CDR3 DNA sequence: TGTGCCAGCAGCCAAAATCCCTCCCCGGGAGGCTACACCTTC.

The rearrangement joins TRBV4-1 to TRBJ1-1, with D hard to call. V shed 0 bases and J shed 3 bases, with 11 bases lying between them. CDR1 is MGHRA, CDR2 YSYEKL, per germline. This CDR3 contains 15 residues. The CDR3 is CASSQERLRDTEAFF. DNA for the CDR3: TGCGCCAGCAGCCAAGAGAGACTTCGGGACACTGAAGCTTTCTTT.

The chain combines TRBV5-1 with TRBJ2-2; 9 bases line up with TRBD1. The trim removed 9 bases at V and 3 bases at J, leaving 6 bases unmatched. Germline V lookup: CDR1 SGHRS, CDR2 YFSETQ. The CDR3 is 14 residues long. This CDR3 reads CATAGTGYTGELFF. In DNA, the CDR3 is TGCGCCACCGCCGGGACAGGGTACACCGGGGAGCTGTTTTTT.

The chain joins TRBV28 to TRBJ1-1, with unresolved D. Looked up from germline, CDR1 is MDHEN and CDR2 is SYDVKM. The CDR3 length is 13 residues. Trimming stripped 3 bases from V and 5 bases from J, with 10 bases between. The CDR3 bases are TGTGCCAGCAGTTTTATACCGGAGACTGAAGCTTTCTTT. It encodes CASSFIPETEAFF.

The chain combines TRBV19 with TRBJ2-7, with 7 bases lining up with TRBD2. Germline V gene lookup returns CDR1 LNHDA and CDR2 SQIVND (reference sequence). The CDR3 is made up of 14 amino acids. Trimming removed 4 bases from V and 5 bases from J; junction bases left unmatched: 8. CDR3 amino acids: CASSRGRGVNEQYF. DNA of the CDR3: TGTGCCAGTAGTAGAGGTCGGGGGGTCAACGAGCAGTACTTC.

The table lists this clone with a count of one. The chain has TRBV19 and TRBJ1-6; tentative D call: TRBD1 (5 bases). The germline V gene has CDR1 LNHDA and CDR2 SQIVND (reference sequence). The CDR3 is 13 residues long. Trimming took 5 bases from V and 6 from J, leaving 8 bases between them. For the CDR3, the DNA is TGTGCCAGTAGTGCGACAGCTAATTCACCCCTCCACTTT. It encodes CASSATANSPLHF.

The CDR3 bases are TGTGCCAGCAAGGAGGGCCTGGACTATGGCTACACCTTC. It is translated as CASKEGLDYGYTF. The chain uses TRBV6-6 and TRBJ1-2; D unclear. Trimming took 7 bases from V and 3 from J, leaving 12 bases between them. The CDR3 sequence is 13 residues long. Looked up from germline, CDR1 is MNHNY and CDR2 is SVGAGI (reference sequence).

This chain joins TRBV6-1 and TRBJ2-5, with a possible D match to TRBD1 (6 bases). The V end was cut by 5 bases, the J end by 1 base, with 11 bases between. Germline values: CDR1 MNHNS, CDR2 SASEGT. CDR3 size: 14 residues. The CDR3, as DNA: TGTGCCAGCAGTTCCGGGACATCCCAAGAGACCCAGTACTTC. This sequence encodes CASSSGTSQETQYF.

The CDR3 sequence: CASSALDREDEAFF. CDR3 coding DNA: TGCGCCAGCAGCGCCTTAGACAGGGAGGATGAAGCTTTCTTT. The chain employs TRBV5-1 and TRBJ1-1, with TRBD1 matching 7 bases. Germline assignment: CDR1 SGHRS and CDR2 YFSETQ. The CDR3 spans 14 residues. Trimming took 4 bases from V and 7 from J; bases not matched to a gene: 10.

This sequence joins TRBV6-6 and TRBJ2-3; possibly TRBD1 for D (5 bases). The length of the CDR3 is 15 residues. Deletions cut 7 bases from V and 0 bases from J, with 14 bases between. Germline V gene sequence: CDR1 MNHNY, CDR2 SVGAGI (reference sequence). The CDR3 DNA reads TGTGCCAGCATGCCAGGGAAGGTCAGCACAGATACGCAGTATTTT. Translating it yields CASMPGKVSTDTQYF.

This chain joins TRBV6-6 and TRBJ1-6, with D possibly TRBD1 on 6 matching bases. The CDR3 has 13 residues. Trimming cost V 2 bases and J 7 bases, with 6 bases left between them. Germline values: CDR1 MNHNY, CDR2 SVGAGI (reference sequence). In nucleotides, the CDR3 is TGTGCCAGCAGTTACCAGGGGAATTCACCCCTCCACTTT. It is translated as CASSYQGNSPLHF.

This chain joins TRBV9 and TRBJ2-1, with 8 bases fitting TRBD2. Losses at the gene ends were 2 bases for V and 4 bases for J; bases not matched to a gene: 8. CDR1 is SGDLS, CDR2 YYNGEE, per germline. CDR3 length: 16 amino acids. The CDR3, as DNA: TGTGCCAGCAGCGTCTCCGGGACTAGGGGTTACAATGAGCAGTTCTTC. This codes for CASSVSGTRGYNEQFF. The whole variable domain, filled in from reference TRBV9 and TRBJ2-1, reads DSGVTQTPKHLITATGQRVTLRCSPRSGDLSVYWYQQSLDQGLQFLIQYYNGEERAKGNILERFSAQQFPDLHSELNLSSLELGDSALYFCASSVSGTRGYNEQFFGPGTRLTVL.